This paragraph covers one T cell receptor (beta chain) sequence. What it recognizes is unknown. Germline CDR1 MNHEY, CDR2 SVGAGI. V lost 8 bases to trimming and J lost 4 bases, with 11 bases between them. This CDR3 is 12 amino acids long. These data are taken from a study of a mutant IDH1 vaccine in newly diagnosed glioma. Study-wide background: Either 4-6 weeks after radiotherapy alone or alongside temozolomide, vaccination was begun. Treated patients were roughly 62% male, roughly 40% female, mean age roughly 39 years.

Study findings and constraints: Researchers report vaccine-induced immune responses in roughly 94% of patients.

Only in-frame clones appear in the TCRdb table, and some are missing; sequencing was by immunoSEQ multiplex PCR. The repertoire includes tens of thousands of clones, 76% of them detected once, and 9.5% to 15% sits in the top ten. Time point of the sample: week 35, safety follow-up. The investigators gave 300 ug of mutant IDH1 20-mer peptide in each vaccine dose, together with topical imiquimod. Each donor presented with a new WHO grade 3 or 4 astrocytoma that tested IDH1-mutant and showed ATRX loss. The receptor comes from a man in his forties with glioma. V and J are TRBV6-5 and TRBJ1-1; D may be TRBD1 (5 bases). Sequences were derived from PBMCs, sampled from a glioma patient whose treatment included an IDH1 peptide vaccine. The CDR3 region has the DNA TGTGCCAGCTTCAGGGTTGGCACTGAAGCTTTCTTT. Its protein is CASFRVGTEAFF.